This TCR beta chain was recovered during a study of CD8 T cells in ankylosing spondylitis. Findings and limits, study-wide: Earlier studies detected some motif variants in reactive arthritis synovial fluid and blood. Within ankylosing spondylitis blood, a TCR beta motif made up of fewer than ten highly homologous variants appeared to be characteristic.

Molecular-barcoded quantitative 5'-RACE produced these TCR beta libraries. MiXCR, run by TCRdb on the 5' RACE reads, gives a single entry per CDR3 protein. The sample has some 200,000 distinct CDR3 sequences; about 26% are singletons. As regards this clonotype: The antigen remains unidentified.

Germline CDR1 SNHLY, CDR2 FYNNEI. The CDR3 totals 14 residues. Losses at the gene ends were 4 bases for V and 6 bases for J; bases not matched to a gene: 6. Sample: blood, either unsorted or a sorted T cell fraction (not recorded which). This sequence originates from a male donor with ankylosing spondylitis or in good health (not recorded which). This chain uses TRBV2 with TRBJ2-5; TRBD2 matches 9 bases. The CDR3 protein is CASSVSGSLKTQYF. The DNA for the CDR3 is TGTGCCAGCAGTGTTAGCGGGAGTCTGAAGACCCAGTACTTC. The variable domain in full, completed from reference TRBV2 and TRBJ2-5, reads EPEVTQTPSHQVTQMGQEVILRCVPISNHLYFYWYRQILGQKVEFLVSFYNNEISEKSEIFDDQFSVERPDGSNFTLKIRSTKLEDSAMYFCASSVSGSLKTQYFGPGTRLLVL.